These 27 T cell receptor beta chains originate from one sample sequenced in a study of blood T cell repertoires in COVID-19. Measured with immunoSEQ multiplex PCR; TCRdb has only the in-frame clones, and not every one. The sample has about 150,000 clones, around 90% seen once; the top ten hold approximately 3%. The sequenced sample consisted of peripheral blood. These receptors all come from a man aged 60 to 69 with acute or convalescent COVID-19.

The chain employs TRBV7-9 and TRBJ1-1, with a weak D call TRBD1 (5 bases). Between the trimmed V and J ends, which lost 5 bases and 1 base, there was a span of 8 bases. This CDR3 region has 13 residues. Germline V lookup: CDR1 SEHNR, CDR2 FQNEAQ (reference sequence). This CDR3 is CASSPGQNTEAFF. The CDR3 DNA reads as TGTGCCAGCAGCCCAGGACAGAACACTGAAGCTTTCTTT.

The V call is TRBV19, the J call TRBJ1-5; TRBD1 agrees at 8 bases. Germline-derived CDR1 and CDR2 are LNHDA and SQIVND (reference sequence). After removal of 5 bases from V and 0 bases from J, the junction contained 3 bases not matched to a gene. The length of the CDR3 is 15 residues. This CDR3 is CASSLDRDSNQPQHF. CDR3 DNA: TGTGCCAGTAGTCTGGACAGGGATAGCAATCAGCCCCAGCATTTT.

The rearrangement joins TRBV28 to TRBJ2-7, with 10 bases that match TRBD2. CDR3 length equals 13 residues. Germline V CDR1 and CDR2: MDHEN, SYDVKM. Germline trimming cut 7 bases from V and 3 bases from J; bases unmatched to any gene: 3. This CDR3 is CASTGTSVYEQYF. The CDR3 coding sequence is TGTGCCAGCACCGGGACTAGCGTCTACGAGCAGTACTTC.

The CDR3 region has the DNA TGTGCCAGCAGCCAAGTAGGGGGAAGCAATCAGCCCCAGCATTTT. It is translated as CASSQVGGSNQPQHF. This chain uses TRBV3-1 (or the pseudogene TRBV3-2) with TRBJ1-5; D may be TRBD1 (6 bases). V was cut by 1 base and J by 1 base, with 8 bases left in between. The CDR3 totals 15 residues. Germline V gene lookup returns CDR1 LGHDT and CDR2 YNNKEL (reference sequence).

The chain recombines TRBV7-9 with TRBJ2-2; 7 bases fit TRBD1. Germline lookup yields CDR1 SEHNR and CDR2 FQNEAQ (reference sequence). The CDR3 consists of 14 residues. After removal of 6 bases from V and 3 bases from J, the junction contained 4 bases not matched to a gene. The CDR3 is CASRQDRDTGELFF. CDR3 nucleotides: TGTGCCAGCAGACAAGACAGGGACACCGGGGAGCTGTTTTTT.

Only a few counts were recorded for this clone. The rearrangement joins TRBV5-6 to TRBJ1-2, with TRBD1 matching 7 bases. The CDR3 covers 15 residues. In germline, CDR1 is SGHDT, CDR2 YYEEEE. Trimming removed 3 bases from V and 2 bases from J; junction bases left unmatched: 7. The CDR3 coding sequence is TGTGCCAGCAGCTCCTCCCAACAGGGGAACTATGGCTACACCTTC. Translated: CASSSSQQGNYGYTF.

The chain has TRBV27 and TRBJ2-1, with 8 bases fitting TRBD1. The V and J ends lost 5 bases and 7 bases, in that order; junction bases with no gene match: 13. The CDR3 consists of 16 residues. Per germline, CDR1 MNHEY and CDR2 SMNVEV (reference sequence). The CDR3 sequence is CASSPQRQGTKNEQFF. DNA for the CDR3: TGTGCCAGCAGTCCACAGCGACAGGGGACGAAGAATGAGCAGTTCTTC.

This clone was seen just once. This chain joins TRBV7-2 and TRBJ2-7, with D uncertain. In germline, CDR1 is SGHTA, CDR2 FQGNSA. This CDR3 spans 12 amino acids. V shed 2 bases and J shed 3 bases, with 5 bases lying between them. In nucleotides, the CDR3 is TGTGCCAGCAGCTTAAACAACTACGAGCAGTACTTC. Translating gives CASSLNNYEQYF.

This chain uses TRBV6-6 with TRBJ1-3; 8 nucleotides agree with TRBD1. The germline gives CDR1 MNHNY, CDR2 SVGAGI (reference sequence). This CDR3 has 16 residues. The J segment lost 4 bases and the V segment lost 2 bases, leaving 7 bases of the junction unmatched. CDR3 nucleotides: TGTGCCAGCAGTTACGAGGTGGGGGACAGGGGAAACACCATATATTTT. It yields the protein CASSYEVGDRGNTIYF.

Regarding this clone: An end of the junction does not agree with germline; a read error may underlie this. The chain couples TRBV4-1 to TRBJ2-3, with TRBD2 matching 12 bases. Germline lookup yields CDR1 MGHRA and CDR2 YSYEKL. The length of the CDR3 is 16 residues. The CDR3 sequence is CASSQGLAGFADTQYF. The CDR3 DNA sequence: TGCGCCAGCAGTCAAGGACTAGCGGGGTTCGCAGATACGCAGTATTTT.

J is TRBJ1-5 and V is TRBV10-2; D unclear. This CDR3 spans 12 amino acids. Germline V gene data show CDR1 as WSHSY and CDR2 as SAAADI. The V and J ends lost 2 bases and 4 bases respectively, with 3 bases between them. As DNA, the CDR3 is TGCGCCAGCAGTGAGGTAAATCAGCCCCAGCATTTT. It specifies CASSEVNQPQHF.

The chain is built from TRBV19 and TRBJ1-5; 7 nucleotides align to TRBD1. Trimming cost V 4 bases and J 11 bases; bases outside gene matches: 8. CDR1 LNHDA and CDR2 SQIVND come from the germline V gene (reference sequence). This CDR3 comprises 13 residues. The DNA for the CDR3 is TGTGCCAGTAGTACAGACAGGGCATCTGCCCAGCATTTT. Protein product: CASSTDRASAQHF.

This chain uses TRBV18 with TRBJ1-1; D is unclear. V was trimmed by 6 bases and J by 0 bases, leaving 8 bases between them. The CDR3 length is 13 residues. Germline lookup yields CDR1 KGHSH and CDR2 LQKENI. The CDR3 region is CASSLSVNTEAFF. The CDR3 coding sequence is TGTGCCAGCTCGCTCTCAGTGAACACTGAAGCTTTCTTT.

The rearrangement joins TRBV9 to TRBJ1-2; maybe TRBD1 (5 bases). The length of the CDR3 is 14 residues. The germline V gene has CDR1 SGDLS and CDR2 YYNGEE. Trimming removed 5 bases at V and 2 bases at J, with 13 bases between. The chain's CDR3 is CASRGGIGNYGYTF. The CDR3 bases are TGTGCCAGCAGGGGGGGTATCGGCAACTATGGCTACACCTTC.

J is TRBJ1-3 and V is TRBV5-8; D possibly corresponds to TRBD1 (6 bases). The germline CDR1 and CDR2 sequences are SGHTS and YDEGEE. This CDR3 is built from 16 residues. V was pared by 5 bases and J by 3 bases, with 18 bases between. This CDR3 is CASRVQQGQFGNTIYF. CDR3 DNA: TGTGCCAGCAGGGTCCAACAGGGACAATTTGGAAACACCATATATTTT.

This clone appeared a few times. This sequence joins TRBV7-9 and TRBJ2-1; possible D gene TRBD2, 5 bases. Germline V gene sequence: CDR1 SEHNR, CDR2 FQNEAQ (reference sequence). Trimming cost V 5 bases and J 4 bases, with 6 bases left between them. The CDR3 runs 12 residues. CDR3 sequence: CASSPGYNEQFF. DNA for the CDR3: TGTGCCAGCAGCCCGGGGTACAATGAGCAGTTCTTC.

The CDR3 DNA is TGTGCCAGCTCACCACTCGTGGCCCGACGAGGGAATACTGAAGCTTTCTTT. Its translation: CASSPLVARRGNTEAFF. The gene calls are TRBV18 and TRBJ1-1; D is unresolved. The V gene lost 1 base and the J gene lost 5 bases, with 20 bases spanning the gap. CDR3 size: 17 residues. CDR1 and CDR2 from the germline V gene are KGHSH and LQKENI.

V usage is TRBV19 and J usage is TRBJ2-6, with a tentative D call TRBD2 (5 bases). Germline lookup yields CDR1 LNHDA and CDR2 SQIVND (reference sequence). CDR3 length: 17 residues. Deletions cut 0 bases from V and 0 bases from J, with 9 bases between. DNA for the CDR3: TGTGCCAGTAGTATAGACGGTGCGGGCTCTGGGGCCAACGTCCTGACTTTC. This sequence encodes CASSIDGAGSGANVLTF. The variable domain in full, completed from reference TRBV19 and TRBJ2-6, reads DGGITQSPKYLFRKEGQNVTLSCEQNLNHDAMYWYRQDPGQGLRLIYYSQIVNDFQKGDIAEGYSVSREKKESFPLTVTSAQKNPTAFYLCASSIDGAGSGANVLTFGAGSRLTVL.

This chain uses TRBV5-1 with TRBJ2-7; a possible D gene is TRBD1 (6 bases). Germline CDR1 SGHRS, CDR2 YFSETQ. V was shortened by 3 bases and J by 0 bases, with 16 bases between the two germline ends. The CDR3 consists of 16 residues. The CDR3 DNA reads TGCGCCAGCAGCTCAAAACAGGGATCCGGCTCCTACGAGCAGTACTTC. Translating it yields CASSSKQGSGSYEQYF.

V gene TRBV11-3 combines with J gene TRBJ2-1, with D possibly matching TRBD2 (6 bases). The ends were cut back, 5 bases at V and 1 base at J, with 12 bases in the middle. This CDR3 has 15 amino acids. The germline gives CDR1 SGHNT, CDR2 YENEEA. The CDR3 sequence: CASSAGRGSYNEQFF. In DNA form, the CDR3 reads TGTGCCAGCAGCGCCGGTCGGGGGTCCTACAATGAGCAGTTCTTC.

The V gene is TRBV7-9, the J gene TRBJ2-1, with 7 bases that match TRBD2. The CDR3 totals 16 residues. The V and J ends lost 5 bases and 5 bases, in that order; junction bases with no gene match: 12. Germline assignment: CDR1 SEHNR and CDR2 FQNEAQ (reference sequence). Here the CDR3 DNA reads TGTGCCAGCAGCGCGCCGGGACTAACAACGAACAATGAGCAGTTCTTC. Translation gives CASSAPGLTTNNEQFF.

This rearrangement joins TRBV19 to TRBJ1-1, with 7 bases that match TRBD1. Trimming at V came to 5 bases and at J to 2 bases, leaving 5 bases not matched to a gene. There are 14 residues in the CDR3. Looked up from germline, CDR1 is LNHDA and CDR2 is SQIVND (reference sequence). CDR3 sequence: CASSVTGYNTEAFF. In DNA form, the CDR3 reads TGTGCCAGTAGTGTGACAGGGTATAACACTGAAGCTTTCTTT. Full variable domain (rest looked up from reference TRBV19 and TRBJ1-1): DGGITQSPKYLFRKEGQNVTLSCEQNLNHDAMYWYRQDPGQGLRLIYYSQIVNDFQKGDIAEGYSVSREKKESFPLTVTSAQKNPTAFYLCASSVTGYNTEAFFGQGTRLTVV.

The V and J genes are TRBV30 and TRBJ2-4; 8 bases map to TRBD1. Germline CDR1 and CDR2: GTSNPN and SVGIG (reference sequence). The CDR3 loop spans 15 amino acids. Germline trimming cut 1 base from V and 2 bases from J; bases unmatched to any gene: 4. The CDR3 protein is CAWSASRGPKNIQYF. CDR3 bases: TGTGCCTGGAGTGCTTCCAGGGGGCCCAAAAACATTCAGTACTTC. Together with reference TRBV30 and TRBJ2-4, the CDR3 gives the full variable domain: SQTIHQWPATLVQPVGSPLSLECTVEGTSNPNLYWYRQAAGRGLQLLFYSVGIGQISSEVPQNLSASRPQDRQFILSSKKLLLSDSGFYLCAWSASRGPKNIQYFGAGTRLSVL.

The chain couples TRBV15 to TRBJ2-7, with TRBD1 identical over 9 bases. CDR1 LNHNV and CDR2 YYDKDF come from the germline V gene (reference sequence). This CDR3 is built from 15 residues. V dropped 6 bases and J dropped 2; count of bases not matched to a gene: 8. The CDR3 protein is CATRKPGQGTYEQYF. The CDR3 bases are TGTGCCACCAGAAAGCCGGGACAGGGTACCTACGAGCAGTACTTC.

The V and J genes are TRBV7-2 and TRBJ2-1; 9 nucleotides align to TRBD2. CDR1 is SGHTA and CDR2 is FQGNSA in the germline V gene. This CDR3 has 15 amino acids. The V and J ends lost 5 bases and 5 bases, in that order; junction bases with no gene match: 7. The CDR3 bases are TGTGCCAGCAGCCTATGGGCTAGCGGGGACAATGAGCAGTTCTTC. This sequence encodes CASSLWASGDNEQFF.

V gene TRBV19 combines with J gene TRBJ1-5, with a tentative D call TRBD1 (5 bases). Trimming removed 4 bases at V and 4 bases at J, with 14 bases between. Germline CDR1 reads LNHDA; CDR2 reads SQIVND (reference sequence). This CDR3 region has 15 residues. CDR3 in amino acids: CASSSGTHRNQPQHF. In DNA form, the CDR3 reads TGTGCCAGTAGTAGCGGGACGCATAGGAATCAGCCCCAGCATTTT.

V usage is TRBV18 and J usage is TRBJ1-1; no reliable D call. This CDR3 spans 13 amino acids. Germline assignment: CDR1 KGHSH and CDR2 LQKENI. V dropped 2 bases and J dropped 10 bases, with 14 bases sitting between them. The CDR3 DNA reads TGTGCCAGCTCACCATCAGGTCGAGGGAGAGCTTTCTTT. Its protein is CASSPSGRGRAFF.